The 21 T cell receptor beta chains presented below share a single source sample, sequenced in a study of Ad26.COV2.S vaccination and SARS-CoV-2 variants. The repertoire was sequenced with immunoSEQ multiplex PCR; TCRdb's copy has only in-frame clones and lacks some. The sample has approximately 400,000 clones, roughly four fifths seen once. Treatment here: roughly 20 received Ad26.COV2.S at low or high dose, single or two shots; about 5 received placebo; per-sample allocation not given. Samples analyzed were those drawn on day 63 after the first vaccine or placebo injection. Sequencing used peripheral blood, obtained in a trial of Ad26.COV2.S vaccine versus placebo. The receptors derive from a person between 18 and 65 years old who received the Ad26.COV2.S COVID-19 vaccine or a placebo.

This clone was observed a few times. The V gene is TRBV15, the J gene TRBJ2-2; D is uncertain. Germline V gives CDR1 LNHNV, CDR2 YYDKDF (reference sequence). V was shortened by 1 base and J by 4 bases, with 10 bases between the two germline ends. The CDR3 extends over 15 amino acids. The CDR3 DNA is TGTGCCACCAGCAGAGGTCGGAGTCCCACCGGGGAGCTGTTTTTT. Its translation is CATSRGRSPTGELFF.

The rearrangement joins TRBV11-2 to TRBJ1-2; possibly TRBD1 for D (6 bases). V lost 4 bases, J lost 8 bases, and 17 bases lay in between. The CDR3 consists of 14 residues. Germline V gives CDR1 SGHAT, CDR2 FQNNGV. The CDR3 spells CASSSHTGLWGYTF. The CDR3 coding sequence is TGTGCCAGCAGCTCCCACACAGGGTTGTGGGGCTACACCTTC.

V is TRBV3-1 (or the pseudogene TRBV3-2) and J is TRBJ2-3, with 7 positions matching TRBD2. Looked up from germline, CDR1 is LGHDT and CDR2 is YNNKEL (reference sequence). The junction had 11 bases not matched to a gene; V was cut back by 4 bases and J by 1 base. This CDR3 region has 17 residues. CDR3 protein: CASSPRGRSGGTDTQYF. CDR3 sequence (DNA): TGTGCCAGCAGCCCGCGGGGGAGATCGGGGGGCACAGATACGCAGTATTTT.

The rearrangement links TRBV27 to TRBJ1-1; D unresolved. CDR1 is MNHEY, CDR2 SMNVEV, per germline (reference sequence). V lost 3 bases and J 9 bases, leaving 11 bases between the germline ends. The CDR3 runs to 12 residues. CDR3 residues: CASSLGSRKAFF. CDR3 coding DNA: TGTGCCAGCAGTTTGGGAAGTAGAAAAGCTTTCTTT.

The chain is built from TRBV19 and TRBJ1-1; maybe TRBD1 (6 bases). The germline V gene encodes CDR1 LNHDA and CDR2 SQIVND (reference sequence). V dropped 8 bases and J dropped 3 bases, with 10 bases sitting between them. The CDR3 runs 12 residues. The CDR3 DNA reads TGTGCCAGTCGGACAGCATACACTGAAGCTTTCTTT. It encodes CASRTAYTEAFF.

The chain is built from TRBV6-5 and TRBJ1-3, with unresolved D. Germline values: CDR1 MNHEY, CDR2 SVGAGI. The CDR3 sequence is 13 residues long. The CDR3 protein is CAITTRSGNTIYF. CDR3 nucleotides: TGTGCAATCACGACCCGCTCTGGAAACACCATATATTTT.

The chain combines TRBV29-1 with TRBJ2-5; 8 nucleotides match TRBD1. The CDR3 is 15 amino acids. The junction had 11 bases not matched to a gene; V was cut back by 3 bases and J by 5 bases. The V gene's germline CDR1 is SQVTM and CDR2 ANQGSEA. Here the CDR3 DNA reads TGCAGCGTTGAGAGGGGTGACAGGGGAGGCGAGACCCAGTACTTC. The encoded protein is CSVERGDRGGETQYF.

The chain joins TRBV7-2 to TRBJ1-1, with TRBD1 matching 8 bases. Trimming at V came to 1 base and at J to 5 bases, leaving 0 bases not matched to a gene. The CDR3 consists of 13 residues. Germline CDR1 and CDR2: SGHTA and FQGNSA. The CDR3 is CASSLGTGTEAFF. Here the CDR3 DNA reads TGTGCCAGCAGCTTAGGGACAGGGACTGAAGCTTTCTTT.

The V and J genes are TRBV5-5 and TRBJ1-1; D is unresolved. The germline V gene encodes CDR1 SGHKS and CDR2 YYEKEE (reference sequence). V was shortened by 1 base and J by 0 bases, with 7 bases between the two germline ends. The CDR3 runs to 14 residues. The CDR3 region is CASSLLTVNTEAFF. Written as DNA, the CDR3 is TGTGCCAGCAGCTTGTTGACCGTGAACACTGAAGCTTTCTTT.

This rearrangement joins TRBV19 to TRBJ2-1; 8 positions match TRBD1. Losses at the gene ends were 4 bases for V and 4 bases for J; bases not matched to a gene: 3. This CDR3 region has 14 residues. Per the germline V gene, CDR1 is LNHDA and CDR2 is SQIVND (reference sequence). Here the CDR3 DNA reads TGTGCCAGTAGTACCGGGACAGGATACAATGAGCAGTTCTTC. Encoded protein: CASSTGTGYNEQFF. The full variable domain, its missing parts supplied by reference TRBV19 and TRBJ2-1, is DGGITQSPKYLFRKEGQNVTLSCEQNLNHDAMYWYRQDPGQGLRLIYYSQIVNDFQKGDIAEGYSVSREKKESFPLTVTSAQKNPTAFYLCASSTGTGYNEQFFGPGTRLTVL.

This chain uses TRBV5-4 with TRBJ2-1; D perhaps matches TRBD2 (5 bases). CDR1 SGHNT and CDR2 YYREEE come from the germline V gene (reference sequence). The CDR3 runs 14 residues. V was pared by 3 bases and J by 6 bases, with 13 bases between. The CDR3 bases are TGTGCCAGCAGCTCGCCCCAAACTAGCAATGAGCAGTTCTTC. Its translation is CASSSPQTSNEQFF.

This chain connects TRBV25-1 to TRBJ2-3, with D tentatively TRBD2 (6 bases). This CDR3 spans 14 amino acids. In germline, CDR1 is MGHDK, CDR2 SYGVNS. V lost 1 base and J lost 4, with 9 bases in between. The CDR3: CASSELAVADTQYF. The CDR3 coding sequence is TGTGCCAGCAGTGAATTAGCGGTGGCAGATACGCAGTATTTT.

The table lists this clone with a few counts. The rearrangement links TRBV27 to TRBJ2-7; possibly TRBD2 for D (6 bases). CDR3 length equals 13 residues. From germline, CDR1 is MNHEY and CDR2 SMNVEV (reference sequence). With 5 bases removed from V and 7 bases from J, the gap between germline ends came to 15 bases. In nucleotides, the CDR3 is TGTGCCAGCAGTACCTGGGACGCGGGAGAGCAGTACTTC. This sequence encodes CASSTWDAGEQYF.

A few counts support this clone. The chain couples TRBV19 to TRBJ1-6, with D unresolved. The V end was cut by 5 bases, the J end by 5 bases, with 13 bases between. The CDR3 has 15 residues. Germline CDR1 is LNHDA and CDR2 is SQIVND (reference sequence). The CDR3 reads CASSRTGIDNSPLHF. The CDR3, as DNA: TGTGCCAGTAGTCGGACGGGAATAGATAATTCACCCCTCCACTTT.

This chain uses TRBV15 with TRBJ1-5, with D hard to call. Per the germline V gene, CDR1 is LNHNV and CDR2 is YYDKDF (reference sequence). Trimming cost V 1 base and J 2 bases, with 6 bases left between them. The CDR3 spans 14 residues. The CDR3 here is CATSRGQRNQPQHF. CDR3 sequence (DNA): TGTGCCACCAGCAGAGGTCAGCGCAATCAGCCCCAGCATTTT.

The rearrangement uses TRBV19 and TRBJ2-3; D possibly corresponds to TRBD1 (6 bases). With 5 bases removed from V and 3 bases from J, the gap between germline ends came to 15 bases. Germline assignment: CDR1 LNHDA and CDR2 SQIVND (reference sequence). There are 15 residues in the CDR3. The DNA of the CDR3 is TGTGCCAGTAGTTTCCAACAGGGAAGGACAGATACGCAGTATTTT. Translating gives CASSFQQGRTDTQYF.

The chain recombines TRBV5-4 with TRBJ1-1, with D unresolved. V was cut by 0 bases and J by 5 bases, with 11 bases left in between. Germline V gene lookup returns CDR1 SGHNT and CDR2 YYREEE (reference sequence). This CDR3 is built from 14 residues. CDR3 loop: CASSLAGQETEAFF. Written as DNA, the CDR3 is TGTGCCAGCAGCTTGGCTGGTCAGGAGACTGAAGCTTTCTTT.

The chain joins TRBV5-4 to TRBJ1-5; a possible D gene is TRBD1 (5 bases). CDR1 is SGHNT, CDR2 YYREEE, per germline (reference sequence). V was trimmed by 2 bases and J by 0 bases, leaving 9 bases between them. The CDR3 consists of 15 residues. DNA for the CDR3: TGTGCCAGCAGCTTTGGGGGAAATAGCAATCAGCCCCAGCATTTT. This gives the protein CASSFGGNSNQPQHF.

This clone was found once. The chain carries TRBV29-1 and TRBJ2-5; 8 bases align to TRBD1. In germline, CDR1 is SQVTM, CDR2 ANQGSEA. V trimming: 6 bases; J trimming: 4 bases; junction bases outside the gene matches: 7. This CDR3 spans 13 amino acids. The CDR3 coding sequence is TGCAGCGTCCGGACAGGGCCCCTAGAGACCCAGTACTTC. It encodes CSVRTGPLETQYF.

With respect to this clone: Within the sample, other DNA sequences also encode this same CDR3. This chain links TRBV9 with TRBJ1-4; D call uncertain. Germline V gene sequence: CDR1 SGDLS, CDR2 YYNGEE. V lost 0 bases and J 2 bases, leaving 5 bases between the germline ends. The CDR3 contains 14 residues. CDR3 protein: CASSVGTTNEKLFF. CDR3 DNA sequence: TGTGCCAGCAGCGTAGGAACGACTAATGAAAAACTGTTTTTT. The full variable domain, in which reference TRBV9 and TRBJ1-4 provide the parts outside the CDR3, is DSGVTQTPKHLITATGQRVTLRCSPRSGDLSVYWYQQSLDQGLQFLIQYYNGEERAKGNILERFSAQQFPDLHSELNLSSLELGDSALYFCASSVGTTNEKLFFGSGTQLSVL.

The V gene is TRBV5-4, the J gene TRBJ1-1; 9 bases match TRBD1. The V and J ends lost 0 bases and 3 bases, in that order; junction bases with no gene match: 0. The CDR3 is 14 residues long. The germline CDR1 and CDR2 sequences are SGHNT and YYREEE (reference sequence). CDR3 DNA sequence: TGTGCCAGCAGCTTGGGGACAGGGGACACTGAAGCTTTCTTT. Amino acid sequence: CASSLGTGDTEAFF.